The source of this TCR beta chain is a study of blood T cell repertoires in COVID-19. Across the study: There were acute and convalescent COVID-19 samples, and they came from the United States, Italy and Spain. In each case, the material was cDNA or gDNA derived from T cells, B-cell-depleted T cells, or PBMCs.

Source study methods: Reference gene primer amplification yielded estimated nucleated cell counts. Sequenced by immunoSEQ multiplex PCR; TCRdb stores in-frame clones only, minus some. Clone size and the V and J calls come from that table; the DNA yielded D and trimming. The sample lists hundreds of thousands of clones; over 70% were seen once. There are 17 residues in the CDR3. Germline loops: CDR1 SEHNR, CDR2 FQNEAQ (reference sequence). The junction had 9 bases not matched to a gene; V was cut back by 1 base and J by 6 bases. This TCR came from a woman in her thirties or forties who had recovered from COVID-19. The sequenced sample was peripheral blood. The J gene is TRBJ2-4, the V gene TRBV7-9, with 10 nucleotides matching TRBD1. The CDR3: CASSLGSGRTGGNIQYF. The CDR3 bases are TGTGCCAGCAGCTTAGGGTCGGGCCGGACAGGGGGAAACATTCAGTACTTC.